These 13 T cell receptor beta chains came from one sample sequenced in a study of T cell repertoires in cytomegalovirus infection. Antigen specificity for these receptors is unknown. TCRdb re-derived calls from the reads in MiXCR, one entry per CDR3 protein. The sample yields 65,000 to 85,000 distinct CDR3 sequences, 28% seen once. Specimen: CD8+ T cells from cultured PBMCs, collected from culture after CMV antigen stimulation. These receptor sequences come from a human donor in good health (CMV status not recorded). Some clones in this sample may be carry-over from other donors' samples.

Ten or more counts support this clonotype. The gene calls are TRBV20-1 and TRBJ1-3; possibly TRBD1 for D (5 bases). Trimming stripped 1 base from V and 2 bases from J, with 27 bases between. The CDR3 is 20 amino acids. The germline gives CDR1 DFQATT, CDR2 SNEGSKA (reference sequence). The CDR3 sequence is CSARGGAGPDPRFTGNTIYF. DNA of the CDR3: TGCAGTGCTAGAGGTGGGGCAGGGCCCGATCCAAGATTCACTGGAAACACCATATATTTT.

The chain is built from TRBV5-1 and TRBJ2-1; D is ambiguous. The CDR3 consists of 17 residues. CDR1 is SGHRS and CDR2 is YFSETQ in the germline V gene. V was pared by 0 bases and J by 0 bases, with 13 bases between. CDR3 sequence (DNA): TGCGCCAGCAGCTTGGAGGGTCTGGGAAGCTCCTACAATGAGCAGTTCTTC. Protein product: CASSLEGLGSSYNEQFF. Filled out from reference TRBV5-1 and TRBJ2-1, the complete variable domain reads KAGVTQTPRYLIKTRGQQVTLSCSPISGHRSVSWYQQTPGQGLQFLFEYFSETQRNKGNFPGRFSGRQFSNSRSEMNVSTLELGDSALYLCASSLEGLGSSYNEQFFGPGTRLTVL.

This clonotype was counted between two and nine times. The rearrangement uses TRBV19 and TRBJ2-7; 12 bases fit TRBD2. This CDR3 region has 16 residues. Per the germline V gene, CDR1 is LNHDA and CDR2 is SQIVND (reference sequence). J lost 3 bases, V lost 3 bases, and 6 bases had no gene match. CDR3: CASSISLAGGGYEQYF. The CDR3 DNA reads TGTGCCAGTAGTATCTCCCTAGCGGGAGGGGGCTACGAGCAGTACTTC. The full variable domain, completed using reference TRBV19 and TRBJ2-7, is DGGITQSPKYLFRKEGQNVTLSCEQNLNHDAMYWYRQDPGQGLRLIYYSQIVNDFQKGDIAEGYSVSREKKESFPLTVTSAQKNPTAFYLCASSISLAGGGYEQYFGPGTRLTVT.

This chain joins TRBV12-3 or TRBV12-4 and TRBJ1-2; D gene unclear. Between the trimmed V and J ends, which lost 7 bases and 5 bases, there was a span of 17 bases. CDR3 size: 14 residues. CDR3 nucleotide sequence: TGTGCCAGCATCCCATCCGGCAGTAGTTATGGCTACACCTTC. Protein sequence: CASIPSGSSYGYTF.

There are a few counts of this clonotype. This CDR3 is CASSHGGSTDTQYF. The CDR3 DNA follows: TGCGCCAGCAGCCATGGAGGAAGCACAGATACGCAGTATTTT. The chain combines TRBV4-1 with TRBJ2-3; D may be TRBD2 (5 bases). CDR1 and CDR2 from the germline V gene are MGHRA and YSYEKL. The CDR3 contains 14 residues. V lost 3 bases and J 0 bases, leaving 7 bases between the germline ends.

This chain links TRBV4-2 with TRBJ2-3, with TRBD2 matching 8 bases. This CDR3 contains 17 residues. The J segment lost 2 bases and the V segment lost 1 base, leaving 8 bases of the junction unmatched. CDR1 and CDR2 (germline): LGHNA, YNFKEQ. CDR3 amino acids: CASSQGGQRGHTDTQYF. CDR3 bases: TGTGCCAGCAGCCAAGGGGGCCAGCGGGGGCACACAGATACGCAGTATTTT.

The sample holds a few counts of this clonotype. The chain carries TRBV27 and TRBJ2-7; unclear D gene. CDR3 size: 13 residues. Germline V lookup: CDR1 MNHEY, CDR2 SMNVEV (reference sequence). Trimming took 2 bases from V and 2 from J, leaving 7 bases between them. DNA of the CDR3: TGTGCCAGCAGTTTAAGGACGGCCTACGAGCAGTACTTC. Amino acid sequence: CASSLRTAYEQYF.

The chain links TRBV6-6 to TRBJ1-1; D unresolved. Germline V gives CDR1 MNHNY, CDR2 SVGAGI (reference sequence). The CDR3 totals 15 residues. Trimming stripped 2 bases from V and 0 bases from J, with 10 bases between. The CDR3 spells CASSYPLGLNTEAFF. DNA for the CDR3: TGTGCCAGCAGTTACCCGTTAGGATTGAACACTGAAGCTTTCTTT.

The CDR3 region is CATSVARSSYNEQFF. CDR3 nucleotides: TGTGCCACCAGCGTCGCGAGGAGCTCCTACAATGAGCAGTTCTTC. This sequence joins TRBV15 and TRBJ2-1; D is unresolved. The germline V gene has CDR1 LNHNV and CDR2 YYDKDF (reference sequence). Trimming stripped 5 bases from V and 0 bases from J, with 11 bases between. The CDR3 totals 15 residues.

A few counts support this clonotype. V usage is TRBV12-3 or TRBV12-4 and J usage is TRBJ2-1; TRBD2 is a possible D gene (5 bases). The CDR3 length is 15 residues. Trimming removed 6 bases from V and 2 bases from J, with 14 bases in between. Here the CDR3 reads CASSPVGSTYNEQFF. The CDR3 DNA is TGTGCCAGCAGCCCGGTTGGGAGTACCTACAATGAGCAGTTCTTC.

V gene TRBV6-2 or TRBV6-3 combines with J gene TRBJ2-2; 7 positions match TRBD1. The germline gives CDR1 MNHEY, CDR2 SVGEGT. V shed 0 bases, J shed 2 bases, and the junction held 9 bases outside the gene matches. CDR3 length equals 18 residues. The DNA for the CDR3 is TGTGCCAGCAGTTACTCGAATTACCGGGACAGCAACACCGGGGAGCTGTTTTTT. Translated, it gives CASSYSNYRDSNTGELFF.

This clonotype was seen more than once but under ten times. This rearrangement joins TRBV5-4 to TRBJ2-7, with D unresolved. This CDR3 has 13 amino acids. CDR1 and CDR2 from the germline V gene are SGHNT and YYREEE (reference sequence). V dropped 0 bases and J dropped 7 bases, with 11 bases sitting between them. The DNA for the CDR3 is TGTGCCAGCAGCTTGGACTCGTCGCAGGAGCAGTACTTC. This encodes CASSLDSSQEQYF.

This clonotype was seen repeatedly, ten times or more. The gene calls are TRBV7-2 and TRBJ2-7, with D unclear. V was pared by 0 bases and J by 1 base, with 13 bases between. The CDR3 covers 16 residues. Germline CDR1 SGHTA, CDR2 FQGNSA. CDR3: CASSLAVGLVSYEQYF. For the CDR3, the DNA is TGTGCCAGCAGCTTAGCTGTCGGTCTAGTTTCCTACGAGCAGTACTTC.